This entry is about one T cell receptor (beta chain). Its antigen remains unknown. Treatment given: roughly 20 received Ad26.COV2.S at low or high dose, single or two shots; 5 received placebo; per-sample allocation not given. Samples were taken on day 63 after the first vaccine or placebo injection. Boston provided a donor who was an adult aged 18-55 years. The shot given was an Ad26 vector that makes Wuhan-strain SARS-CoV-2 spike. This entry is derived from a study of Ad26.COV2.S vaccination and SARS-CoV-2 variants. Sequenced by immunoSEQ multiplex PCR; TCRdb stores in-frame clones only, minus some. The sample lists more than 400,000 clones, 92% occurring once. The J segment lost 8 bases and the V segment lost 6 bases, leaving 4 bases of the junction unmatched. The CDR3 has 12 residues. General study findings and limits: There was reportedly substantial breadth in spike-specific CD8+ and CD4+ T cell responses after vaccination. The TCR breadth and depth analyses may have produced an underestimate of total T cell responses.

This clonotype was obtained from a person between 18 and 59 years old who received the Ad26.COV2.S COVID-19 vaccine or a placebo. The chain is built from TRBV12-3 or TRBV12-4 and TRBJ2-1; 7 bases align to TRBD1. The sample consisted of peripheral blood, taken in a trial of Ad26.COV2.S vaccine versus placebo. The DNA of the CDR3 is TGTGCCAGCAGGACAGGGTGGGATGAGCAGTTCTTC. Translation gives CASRTGWDEQFF.